The 3 T cell receptor beta chains listed next were all sequenced from one sample in a study of CD4 and CD8 cells across lung adenocarcinoma regions. TCRdb processed the PCR reads anew with MiXCR; each CDR3 protein has one entry. The sample has about 19,000 distinct CDR3 sequences; approximately 49% are singletons. The sample was CD8+ T cells from the center of a lung tumor. The origin of the receptors is a female donor with lung adenocarcinoma. The CD4 and CD8 labels of this study may be unreliable.

This clonotype was recorded a few times. The junction does not match germline at one end; this may be a read error. This sequence joins TRBV10-3 and TRBJ2-3, with TRBD2 matching over 8 bases. This CDR3 contains 15 residues. Germline CDR1 reads ENHRY; CDR2 reads SYGVKD. The CDR3 DNA reads TGTGCCGGGGGGCACGGGGGGGGCGCCACAGAGACGCAGTATTTT. Protein product: CAGGHGGGATETQYF.

This clonotype turned up a few times. The rearrangement joins TRBV6-1 to TRBJ2-1; 14 nucleotides align to TRBD2. V trimming: 6 bases; J trimming: 1 base; junction bases outside the gene matches: 8. The CDR3 extends over 18 amino acids. The germline gives CDR1 MNHNS, CDR2 SASEGT. The CDR3 DNA is TGTGCCAGCAGAAAGACTAGCGGGGGGGTACCTTCCTACAATGAGCAGTTCTTC. This encodes CASRKTSGGVPSYNEQFF.

V and J are TRBV18 and TRBJ1-2; a possible D gene is TRBD1 (5 bases). Trimming pared 1 base from V and 8 bases from J, leaving 11 bases between. The CDR3 extends over 13 amino acids. The germline V gene encodes CDR1 KGHSH and CDR2 LQKENI. The CDR3 loop is CASSPRDSSGYTF. DNA of the CDR3: TGTGCCAGCTCACCACGAGACAGCAGCGGCTACACCTTC.